This paragraph covers one T cell receptor (beta chain) sequence. Per the germline V gene, CDR1 is MNHEY and CDR2 is SMNVEV (reference sequence). With 6 bases clipped from V and 6 bases from J, the junction kept 11 bases outside the gene matches. CDR3 length: 14 residues. The source of the sample is a study of shared clonotypes between healthy human individuals. Running of the assay took place at deep level. Generated by immunoSEQ multiplex PCR, the TCRdb table keeps only in-frame clones and is missing some. Here the sample spans roughly 2,500,000 clones, approximately 93% being singletons. The sequence was obtained from a man between 18 and 29 years old in good health. Some clones in this sample may be carry-over from other donors' samples. What was sequenced was naive CD4+ T cells from PBMCs. Subset meaning: CD45RA+ positively selected. The gene calls are TRBV27 and TRBJ2-7; 7 bases agree with TRBD1. Here the CDR3 DNA reads TGTGCCAGCAGCCCATGGCAGGGGGTCTCCGAGCAGTACTTC. As protein: CASSPWQGVSEQYF.